This record covers a single T cell receptor (beta chain). Germline V gene sequence: CDR1 LGHNT, CDR2 FRNRAP. With V trimmed by 6 bases and J by 4 bases, 9 bases remained unmatched. The CDR3 sequence is 15 residues long. The data were taken from a study of blood T cell repertoires in COVID-19. On the study more broadly: T cells, B-cell-depleted T cells, or PBMCs provided the cDNA or gDNA that served as material.

Using immunoSEQ multiplex PCR, the repertoire was profiled, and TCRdb retains in-frame clones only, with some absent. The sample comprises more than 60,000 clones, approximately 74% of which are singletons, and around 2.6% rests with the top ten. Sequencing used peripheral blood. The chain links TRBV12-5 to TRBJ2-1, with TRBD2 matching 7 bases. The clonotype was recovered from a human donor with acute or convalescent COVID-19. The donor label of this sample is uncertain. CDR3 residues: CASGPGQRGYNEQFF. As DNA, the CDR3 is TGTGCTAGTGGCCCCGGCCAGCGGGGATACAATGAGCAGTTCTTC.